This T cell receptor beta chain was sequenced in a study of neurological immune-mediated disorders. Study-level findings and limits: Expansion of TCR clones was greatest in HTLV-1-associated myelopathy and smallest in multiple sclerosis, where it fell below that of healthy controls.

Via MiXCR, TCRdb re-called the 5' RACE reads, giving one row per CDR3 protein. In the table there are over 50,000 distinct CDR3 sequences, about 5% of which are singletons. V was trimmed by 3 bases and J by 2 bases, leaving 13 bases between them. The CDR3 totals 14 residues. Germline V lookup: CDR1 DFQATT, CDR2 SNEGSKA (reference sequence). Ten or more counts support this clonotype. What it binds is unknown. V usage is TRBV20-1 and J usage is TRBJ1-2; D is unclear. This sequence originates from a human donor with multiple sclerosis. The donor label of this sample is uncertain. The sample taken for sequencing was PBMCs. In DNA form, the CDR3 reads TGCAGTGCTAGTTCCGTCCTAGGCAACTATGGCTACACCTTC. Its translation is CSASSVLGNYGYTF.